The source of this TCR beta chain is a study of blood T cell repertoires in COVID-19. For the study at large: Specimens from acute and convalescent COVID-19 originated in the United States, Italy and Spain. The cDNA or gDNA used as material had been derived from T cells, B-cell-depleted T cells, or PBMCs.

As handled by the study authors: How many nucleated cells were present was estimated from reference gene primer amplification. Libraries were prepared by immunoSEQ multiplex PCR; TCRdb keeps only in-frame clonotypes and omits some of them. V, J and clone size are those of that table, while D and trimming were read from the DNA. The data show about 110,000 clones, 75% to 95% seen once. The CDR3 sequence is 15 residues long. Germline CDR1 and CDR2: MGHDK and SYGVNS. V was trimmed by 0 bases and J by 7 bases, leaving 16 bases between them. Sequencing was performed on peripheral blood. This TCR was sampled from a woman aged 25 to 39 with acute or convalescent COVID-19. The rearrangement joins TRBV25-1 to TRBJ2-7; D not resolved. The CDR3 bases are TGTGCCAGCAGTGAATATTTCAGCCAGGCGACGGAGCAGTACTTC. Its translation is CASSEYFSQATEQYF.